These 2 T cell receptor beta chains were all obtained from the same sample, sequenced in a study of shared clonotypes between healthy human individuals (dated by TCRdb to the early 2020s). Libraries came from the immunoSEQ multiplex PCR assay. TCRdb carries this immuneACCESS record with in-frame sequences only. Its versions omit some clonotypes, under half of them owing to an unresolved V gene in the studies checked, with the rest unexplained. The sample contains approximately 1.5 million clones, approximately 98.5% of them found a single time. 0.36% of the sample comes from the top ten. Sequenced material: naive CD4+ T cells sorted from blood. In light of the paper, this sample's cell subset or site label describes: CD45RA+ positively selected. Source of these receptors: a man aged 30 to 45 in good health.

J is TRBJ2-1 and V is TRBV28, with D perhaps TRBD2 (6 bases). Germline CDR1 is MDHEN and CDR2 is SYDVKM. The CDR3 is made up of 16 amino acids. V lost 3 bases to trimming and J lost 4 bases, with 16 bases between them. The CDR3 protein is CASSFGALGGYNEQFF. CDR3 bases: TGTGCCAGCAGTTTTGGTGCCTTGGGAGGATACAATGAGCAGTTCTTC.

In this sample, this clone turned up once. The CDR3 bases are TGTGCCAGCAGCCCGGGACAGGCCTCTTTCTTTGAAGCTTTCTTT. It codes for CASSPGQASFFEAFF. J is TRBJ1-1 and V is TRBV7-6; 8 positions match TRBD1. V lost 5 bases to trimming and J lost 7 bases; unmatched junction nucleotides: 12. CDR1 is SGHVS, CDR2 FNYEAQ, per germline. The CDR3 has 15 residues.